These T cell receptor beta chains were read from a single sample in a study of blood T cell repertoires in COVID-19. Using immunoSEQ multiplex PCR, the repertoire was profiled, and TCRdb retains in-frame clones only, with some absent. This sample has around 400,000 clones, with roughly 91% found just once. The sequenced sample was PBMCs or T cells enriched from blood (not recorded which). These receptors were collected from a woman in her 30s who had recovered from COVID-19. Each CDR3 is given with its conserved first and last residue.

j_gene | v_gene | CDR3aa
TRBJ2-1 | TRBV19 | CASRLDSRSGEQFF
TRBJ2-7 | TRBV5-4 | CASSVGSYYEQYF
TRBJ1-2 | TRBV6-5 | CASSTGTGDHDGYTF
TRBJ2-2 | TRBV19 | CASSRGSGELFF
TRBJ1-5 | TRBV7-6 | CASSLGTGSNQPQHF
TRBJ1-5 | TRBV27 | CASSPRGQGSNQPQHF
TRBJ2-5 | TRBV2 | CASSRGLTTLQETQYF
TRBJ2-7 | TRBV12-3/TRBV12-4 | CASRDRASYEQYF
TRBJ2-1 | TRBV4-2 | CASSQGFGGFYGEQFF
TRBJ2-7 | TRBV30 | CAWSATGTSYEQYF
TRBJ1-2 | TRBV6-5 | CASSYTYRGTGRGYTF
TRBJ1-2 | TRBV4-1 | CASSQERTGGYGYTF
TRBJ2-7 | TRBV19 | CASSSRVGYEQYF
TRBJ2-1 | TRBV10-3 | CAIWGVREGAGNEQFF
TRBJ2-2 | TRBV28 | CASSLNSHTGELFF
TRBJ1-1 | TRBV6-6 | CASISSVGAAEAFF
TRBJ2-1 | TRBV18 | CASSPVRLAGGNEQFF
TRBJ2-7 | TRBV5-6 | CASSFFRGHEQYF
TRBJ1-6 | TRBV9 | CASSVSDSDNSPLHF
TRBJ1-1 | TRBV7-2 | CASSLDTNTEAFF
TRBJ1-1 | TRBV18 | CASSPYRGSVVPFF